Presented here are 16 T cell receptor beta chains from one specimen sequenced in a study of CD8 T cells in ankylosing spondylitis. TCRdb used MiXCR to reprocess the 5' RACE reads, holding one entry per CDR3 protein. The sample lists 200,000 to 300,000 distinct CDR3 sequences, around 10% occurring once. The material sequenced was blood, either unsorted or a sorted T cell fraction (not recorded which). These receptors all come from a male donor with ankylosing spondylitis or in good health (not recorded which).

The CDR3 DNA sequence: TGTGCCATCAGCCCCACCTGGGGCGGGGGGCGCGCAGATACGCAGTATTTT. Protein: CAISPTWGGGRADTQYF. The V and J genes are TRBV10-3 and TRBJ2-3, with 8 bases fitting TRBD2. The junction had 15 bases not matched to a gene; V was cut back by 6 bases and J by 4 bases. This CDR3 has 17 residues. CDR1 and CDR2 from the germline V gene are ENHRY and SYGVKD.

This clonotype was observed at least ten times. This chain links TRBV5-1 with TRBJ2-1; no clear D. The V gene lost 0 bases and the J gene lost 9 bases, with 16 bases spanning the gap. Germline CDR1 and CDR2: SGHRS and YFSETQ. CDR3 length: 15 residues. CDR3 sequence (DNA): TGCGCCAGCAGCTTGGAAGTCGTGTCCAACATTGAGCAGTTCTTC. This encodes CASSLEVVSNIEQFF.

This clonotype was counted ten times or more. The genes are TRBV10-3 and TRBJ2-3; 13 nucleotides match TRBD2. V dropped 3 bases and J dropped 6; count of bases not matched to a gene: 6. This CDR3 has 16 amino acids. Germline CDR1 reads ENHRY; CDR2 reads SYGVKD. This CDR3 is CAISEGTSGNLDTQYF. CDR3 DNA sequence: TGTGCCATCAGTGAAGGGACTAGCGGGAATCTTGATACGCAGTATTTT.

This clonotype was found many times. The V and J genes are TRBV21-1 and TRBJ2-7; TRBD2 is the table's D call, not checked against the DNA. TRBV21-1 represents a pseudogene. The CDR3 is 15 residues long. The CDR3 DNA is TGTGCCAGCGTGGGGAAGCGGGTTCGCTCCTACGAGCAGTACTTC. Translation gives CASVGKRVRSYEQYF.

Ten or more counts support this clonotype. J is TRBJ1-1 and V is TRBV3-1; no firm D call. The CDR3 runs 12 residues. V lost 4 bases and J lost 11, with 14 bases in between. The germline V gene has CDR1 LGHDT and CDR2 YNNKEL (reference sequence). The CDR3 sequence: CASSPRHERAFF. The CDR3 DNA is TGTGCCAGCAGCCCCCGTCATGAGAGGGCTTTCTTT. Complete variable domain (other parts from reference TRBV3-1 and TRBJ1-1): DTAVSQTPKYLVTQMGNDKSIKCEQNLGHDTMYWYKQDSKKFLKIMFSYNNKELIINETVPNRFSPKSPDKAHLNLHINSLELGDSAVYFCASSPRHERAFFGQGTRLTVV.

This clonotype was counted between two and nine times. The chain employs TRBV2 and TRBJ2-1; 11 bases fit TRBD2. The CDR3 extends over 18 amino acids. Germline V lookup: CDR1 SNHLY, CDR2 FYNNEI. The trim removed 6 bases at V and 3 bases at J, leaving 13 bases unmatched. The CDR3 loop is CASRGTSGSHYLYNEQFF. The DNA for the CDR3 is TGTGCCAGCAGGGGGACTAGCGGAAGCCACTATCTCTACAATGAGCAGTTCTTC.

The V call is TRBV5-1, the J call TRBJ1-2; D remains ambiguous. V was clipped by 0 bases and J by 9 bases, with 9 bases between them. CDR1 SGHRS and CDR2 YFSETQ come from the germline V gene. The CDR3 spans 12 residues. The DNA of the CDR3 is TGCGCCAGCAGCTTGGATTGGGATCGCTACACCTTC. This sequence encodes CASSLDWDRYTF.

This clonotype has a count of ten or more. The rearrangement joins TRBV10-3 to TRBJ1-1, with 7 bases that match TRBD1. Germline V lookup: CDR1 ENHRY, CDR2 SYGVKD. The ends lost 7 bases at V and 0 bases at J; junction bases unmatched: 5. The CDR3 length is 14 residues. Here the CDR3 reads CAITAGQLNTEAFF. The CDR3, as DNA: TGTGCCATCACCGCGGGACAGTTGAACACTGAAGCTTTCTTT.

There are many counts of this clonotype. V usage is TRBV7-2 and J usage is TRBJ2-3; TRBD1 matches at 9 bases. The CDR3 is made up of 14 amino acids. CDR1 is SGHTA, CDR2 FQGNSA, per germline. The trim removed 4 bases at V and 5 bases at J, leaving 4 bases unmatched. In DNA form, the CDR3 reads TGTGCCAGCAGCTCGGGACAGGGAGGAGATACGCAGTATTTT. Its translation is CASSSGQGGDTQYF.

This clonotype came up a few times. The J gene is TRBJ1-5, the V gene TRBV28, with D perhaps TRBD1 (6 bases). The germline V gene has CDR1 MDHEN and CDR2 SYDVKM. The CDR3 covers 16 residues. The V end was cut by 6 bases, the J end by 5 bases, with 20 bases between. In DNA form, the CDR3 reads TGTGCCAGCAGCTCTCGGGGGCCGGAAGTAGATCAGCCCCAGCATTTT. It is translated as CASSSRGPEVDQPQHF.

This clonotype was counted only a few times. The CDR3 DNA sequence: TGTGCCAGCAGCTTAGTTTTGGGGGGGACTGAAGCTTTCTTT. Protein: CASSLVLGGTEAFF. The J gene is TRBJ1-1, the V gene TRBV7-9; tentative D call: TRBD1 (5 bases). Germline V gene sequence: CDR1 SEHNR, CDR2 FQNEAQ (reference sequence). The CDR3 covers 14 residues. Trimming took off 1 base at V and 5 bases at J, with 11 bases between the two ends.

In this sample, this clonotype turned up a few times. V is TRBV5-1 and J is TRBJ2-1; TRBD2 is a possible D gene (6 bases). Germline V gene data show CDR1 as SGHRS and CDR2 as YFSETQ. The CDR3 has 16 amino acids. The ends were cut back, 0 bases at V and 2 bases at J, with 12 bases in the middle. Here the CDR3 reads CASSLDTGVTYNEQFF. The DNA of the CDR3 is TGCGCCAGCAGCTTGGATACGGGAGTCACCTACAATGAGCAGTTCTTC.

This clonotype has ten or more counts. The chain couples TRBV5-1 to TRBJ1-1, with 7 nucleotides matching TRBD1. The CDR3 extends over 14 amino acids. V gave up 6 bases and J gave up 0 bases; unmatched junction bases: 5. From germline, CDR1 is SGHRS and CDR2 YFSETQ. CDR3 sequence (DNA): TGCGCCAGCACCTGGGGACAGCTGAACACTGAAGCTTTCTTT. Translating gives CASTWGQLNTEAFF.

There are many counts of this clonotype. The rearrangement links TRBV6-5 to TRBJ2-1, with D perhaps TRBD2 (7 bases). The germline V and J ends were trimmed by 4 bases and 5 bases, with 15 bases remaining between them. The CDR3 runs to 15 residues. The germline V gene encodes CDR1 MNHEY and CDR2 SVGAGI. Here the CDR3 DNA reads TGTGCCAGCAGTTTGGCACGGGGGGCCAACAATGAGCAGTTCTTC. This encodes CASSLARGANNEQFF.

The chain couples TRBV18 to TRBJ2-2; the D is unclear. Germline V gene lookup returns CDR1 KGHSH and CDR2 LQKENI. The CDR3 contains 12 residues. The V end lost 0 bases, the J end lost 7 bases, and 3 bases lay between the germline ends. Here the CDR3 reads CASSPPIGELFF. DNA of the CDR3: TGTGCCAGCTCACCACCGATCGGGGAGCTGTTTTTT.

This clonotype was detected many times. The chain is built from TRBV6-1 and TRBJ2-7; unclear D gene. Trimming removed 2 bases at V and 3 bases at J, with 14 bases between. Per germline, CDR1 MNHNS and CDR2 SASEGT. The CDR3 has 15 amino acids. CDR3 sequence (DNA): TGTGCCAGCAGTGAACCCCGGGCCTCCTTCTACGAGCAGTACTTC. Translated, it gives CASSEPRASFYEQYF.